This T cell receptor (beta chain) was observed in a study of OX40 agonist ivuxolimab in advanced cancers. Losses at the gene ends were 0 bases for V and 2 bases for J; bases not matched to a gene: 11. This CDR3 has 20 amino acids. Germline loops: CDR1 LGHNA, CDR2 YSLEER. The method was immunoSEQ multiplex PCR; TCRdb's version includes in-frame clones alone and lacks a portion of them. The sample has fewer than 85,000 clones, roughly 85% seen once. The V and J genes are TRBV4-3 and TRBJ1-5; 12 nucleotides match TRBD1. The receptor comes from an adult with an advanced solid tumor such as melanoma, head and neck, liver or kidney cancer. Material: CD4+ or CD8+ T cells sorted from blood, obtained in a trial of the OX40 agonist ivuxolimab. CDR3 sequence: CASSQETPGTGGRGNQPQHF. As DNA, the CDR3 is TGCGCCAGCAGCCAAGAGACCCCCGGGACAGGGGGCCGGGGCAATCAGCCCCAGCATTTT.